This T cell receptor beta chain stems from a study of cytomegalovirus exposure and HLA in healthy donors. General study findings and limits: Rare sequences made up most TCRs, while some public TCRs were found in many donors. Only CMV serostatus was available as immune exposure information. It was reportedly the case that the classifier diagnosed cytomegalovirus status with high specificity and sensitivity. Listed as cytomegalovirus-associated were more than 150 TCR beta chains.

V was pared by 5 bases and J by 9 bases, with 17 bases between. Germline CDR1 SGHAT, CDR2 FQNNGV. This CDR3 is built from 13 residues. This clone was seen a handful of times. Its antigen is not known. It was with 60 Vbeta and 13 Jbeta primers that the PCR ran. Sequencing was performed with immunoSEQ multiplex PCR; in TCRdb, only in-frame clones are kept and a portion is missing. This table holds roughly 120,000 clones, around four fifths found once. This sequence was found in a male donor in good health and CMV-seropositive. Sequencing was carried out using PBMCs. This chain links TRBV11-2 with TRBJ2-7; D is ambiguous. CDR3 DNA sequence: TGTGCCAGCAGCCCTTCACCCGCCAGTTTGCAGTACTTC. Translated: CASSPSPASLQYF.